The next 30 T cell receptor beta chains were all read from a single sample in a study of blood T cell repertoires in COVID-19. Only in-frame clones appear in the TCRdb table, and some are missing; sequencing was by immunoSEQ multiplex PCR. The repertoire holds about 200,000 clones, approximately 82% seen once, with 15% in the top ten. Source material: PBMCs or T cells enriched from blood (not recorded which). These receptors originate from a man aged 35-49 years who had recovered from COVID-19.

The V call is TRBV6-5, the J call TRBJ1-5; no reliable D call. There are 13 residues in the CDR3. Trimming left V 0 bases short and J 7 bases short, with 7 bases between. Germline V gene sequence: CDR1 MNHEY, CDR2 SVGAGI. The CDR3 nucleotides read TGTGCCAGCAGTTACTCCCGGCGGCAGCCCCAGCATTTT. Translated: CASSYSRRQPQHF.

CDR3 sequence (DNA): TGTGCCAGCACTCTTCTCGGCGGGCGACGGACAGATACGCAGTATTTT. Protein sequence: CASTLLGGRRTDTQYF. V and J are TRBV27 and TRBJ2-3; maybe TRBD2 (5 bases). The germline gives CDR1 MNHEY, CDR2 SMNVEV (reference sequence). The CDR3 is 16 amino acids. Trimming left V 7 bases short and J 3 bases short, with 20 bases between.

This chain joins TRBV30 and TRBJ2-4, with 14 positions matching TRBD2. Looked up from germline, CDR1 is GTSNPN and CDR2 is SVGIG (reference sequence). This CDR3 contains 16 residues. Trimming removed 2 bases from V and 12 bases from J; junction bases left unmatched: 12. CDR3 amino acids: CAWSPGTSGSGRNQYF. DNA of the CDR3: TGTGCCTGGAGTCCAGGGACTAGCGGGAGTGGACGAAATCAGTACTTC.

This clone was observed once. The rearrangement uses TRBV18 and TRBJ2-1, with D possibly matching TRBD1 (5 bases). Germline-derived CDR1 and CDR2 are KGHSH and LQKENI. The CDR3 runs to 15 residues. Between the trimmed V and J ends, which lost 3 bases and 9 bases, there was a span of 18 bases. This CDR3 reads CASSPILQTEGEQFF. The CDR3 nucleotides are TGTGCCAGCTCACCGATTCTTCAGACAGAAGGTGAGCAGTTCTTC.

This rearrangement joins TRBV28 to TRBJ1-5; D not certain. Germline V gene data show CDR1 as MDHEN and CDR2 as SYDVKM. V gave up 9 bases and J gave up 4 bases, with 16 bases separating them. The CDR3 totals 14 residues. Written as DNA, the CDR3 is TGTGCCAGTATCTCGCAGTCCTTTAATCAGCCCCAGCATTTT. Its protein product is CASISQSFNQPQHF.

In this sample, this clone turned up a few times. The chain uses TRBV4-3 and TRBJ1-2; TRBD1 matches 10 bases. Per germline, CDR1 LGHNA and CDR2 YSLEER. There are 12 residues in the CDR3. V lost 3 bases, J lost 8 bases, and 0 bases stayed unmatched. The CDR3 loop reads CASSQGQGGYTF. The CDR3 DNA sequence: TGCGCCAGCAGCCAGGGACAGGGGGGCTACACCTTC.

The chain employs TRBV28 and TRBJ1-6; the D gene is possibly TRBD1 (5 bases). Per germline, CDR1 MDHEN and CDR2 SYDVKM. Trimming shortened V by 2 bases and J by 9 bases, and 14 bases separated the two germline ends. The CDR3 has 15 residues. CDR3 bases: TGTGCCAGCAGTTTAGGGACGGGAGGAAGTTCACCCCTCCACTTT. Protein product: CASSLGTGGSSPLHF.

This clone turned up a few times. V is TRBV7-2 and J is TRBJ1-3; D perhaps matches TRBD1 (6 bases). This CDR3 is built from 15 residues. Germline V CDR1 and CDR2: SGHTA, FQGNSA. Trimming left V 2 bases short and J 4 bases short, with 12 bases between. CDR3 protein: CASSLRGGLGNTIYF. CDR3 sequence (DNA): TGTGCCAGCAGCTTAAGGGGGGGCTTGGGAAACACCATATATTTT.

The V and J genes are TRBV6-4 and TRBJ2-5; TRBD2 might be the D (6 bases). Germline V gene lookup returns CDR1 MRHNA and CDR2 SNTAGT. The CDR3 length is 17 residues. V lost 7 bases to trimming and J lost 0 bases, with 21 bases between them. CDR3 in amino acids: CASTKHRGDPYQETQYF. Written as DNA, the CDR3 is TGTGCCAGCACTAAACACCGCGGGGATCCGTACCAAGAGACCCAGTACTTC.

Written as DNA, the CDR3 is TGTGCCAGTAGTATCCACACCGGGACAGGGAATAGACCCAATCAGCCCCAGCATTTT. This translates into CASSIHTGTGNRPNQPQHF. The V and J genes are TRBV19 and TRBJ1-5; 9 nucleotides agree with TRBD1. CDR3 length: 19 residues. V lost 3 bases to trimming and J lost 3 bases; unmatched junction nucleotides: 15. CDR1 is LNHDA, CDR2 SQIVND, per germline (reference sequence).

The chain links TRBV7-2 to TRBJ2-5; D possibly corresponds to TRBD2 (5 bases). In germline, CDR1 is SGHTA, CDR2 FQGNSA. CDR3 length: 15 amino acids. V lost 5 bases and J lost 7, with 20 bases in between. The CDR3: CASSTQAGGEGTQYF. In nucleotides, the CDR3 is TGTGCCAGCAGCACCCAGGCGGGCGGTGAGGGGACCCAGTACTTC.

The chain employs TRBV6-5 and TRBJ2-7; maybe TRBD2 (5 bases). The CDR3 spans 13 residues. V was trimmed by 8 bases and J by 7 bases, leaving 18 bases between them. Germline values: CDR1 MNHEY, CDR2 SVGAGI. The CDR3 spells CASQSPGSREQYF. The DNA of the CDR3 is TGTGCCAGCCAGTCCCCGGGATCAAGGGAGCAGTACTTC.

The chain employs TRBV4-1 and TRBJ1-2; D remains ambiguous. V was cut by 3 bases and J by 1 base, with 18 bases left in between. The CDR3 spans 17 residues. Germline V gives CDR1 MGHRA, CDR2 YSYEKL. The CDR3: CASSHSRATGVNYGYTF. CDR3 nucleotides: TGCGCCAGCAGCCACTCTAGAGCGACGGGAGTTAACTATGGCTACACCTTC.

CDR3 nucleotide sequence: TGTGCCAGCTCCGGGACCTCGGAGGGGGAGCAGTACTTC. Encoded protein: CASSGTSEGEQYF. This rearrangement joins TRBV10-3 to TRBJ2-7; D possibly corresponds to TRBD2 (6 bases). The CDR3 length is 13 residues. Looked up from germline, CDR1 is ENHRY and CDR2 is SYGVKD. Deletions cut 10 bases from V and 7 bases from J, with 20 bases between.

Only a few counts were recorded for this clone. The chain recombines TRBV2 with TRBJ1-2; D not certain. The CDR3 runs to 12 residues. Trimming removed 5 bases at V and 8 bases at J, with 12 bases between. CDR1 and CDR2 from the germline V gene are SNHLY and FYNNEI. CDR3 coding DNA: TGTGCCAGCAGTTACGGGATTTCCGGCTACACCTTC. Protein product: CASSYGISGYTF.

V is TRBV6-1 and J is TRBJ2-1, with 10 bases fitting TRBD2. Germline V CDR1 and CDR2: MNHNS, SASEGT. J lost 7 bases, V lost 4 bases, and 7 bases had no gene match. CDR3 size: 15 residues. The CDR3 here is CASSGAGGLRNEQFF. CDR3 DNA sequence: TGTGCCAGCAGTGGAGCGGGAGGGTTGAGAAATGAGCAGTTCTTC.

This clone has just a few counts. This chain joins TRBV14 and TRBJ2-2, with D possibly being TRBD1 (5 bases). The CDR3 runs to 13 residues. V shed 4 bases and J shed 4 bases, with 7 bases lying between them. The V gene's germline CDR1 is SGHDN and CDR2 FVKESK. CDR3 sequence (DNA): TGTGCCAGCAGCCGTAGGGGCACCGGGGAGCTGTTTTTT. This translates into CASSRRGTGELFF.

This sequence joins TRBV10-1 and TRBJ1-1, with 7 bases lining up with TRBD1. CDR1 WNHNN and CDR2 SYGVQD come from the germline V gene (reference sequence). V lost 10 bases, J lost 0 bases, and 5 bases stayed unmatched. The CDR3 covers 13 residues. CDR3 in DNA: TGCGCCACCTCCGGGACAGTGAACACTGAAGCTTTCTTT. This codes for CATSGTVNTEAFF.

This CDR3 reads CASRVVGSYEQYF. The CDR3 bases are TGTGCCAGCAGGGTCGTCGGCTCCTACGAGCAGTACTTC. The rearrangement uses TRBV6-7 and TRBJ2-7; the D is unclear. TRBV6-7 is an ORF, with its function uncertain. Trimming removed 6 bases at V and 0 bases at J, with 9 bases between. This CDR3 is built from 13 residues.

In its sample, this clone was seen a few times. The CDR3 sequence: CAISVRGRSSGANVLTF. The CDR3 DNA sequence: TGTGCCATCAGTGTTAGGGGGCGTTCCTCTGGGGCCAACGTCCTGACTTTC. The chain recombines TRBV10-3 with TRBJ2-6; 7 bases agree with TRBD1. The V and J ends lost 4 bases and 0 bases, in that order; junction bases with no gene match: 6. This CDR3 has 17 residues. CDR1 and CDR2 from the germline V gene are ENHRY and SYGVKD.

The chain joins TRBV28 to TRBJ2-2, with D perhaps matching TRBD1 (6 bases). The germline CDR1 and CDR2 sequences are MDHEN and SYDVKM. Trimming shortened V by 8 bases and J by 7 bases, and 14 bases separated the two germline ends. This CDR3 spans 13 amino acids. CDR3 nucleotide sequence: TGTGCCAGCCAAAACCAGGGGCGCGGGGAGCTGTTTTTT. Its protein product is CASQNQGRGELFF.

With regard to this clone: The germline gene is not matched at one end of the junction; a read error may be the cause. The CDR3 loop reads CASSPRLAGGQGTQYF. In DNA, the CDR3 is TGTGCCAGCAGCCCCCGTTTAGCGGGGGGGCAAGGGACCCAGTACTTC. The genes are TRBV7-2 and TRBJ2-5, with 11 bases that match TRBD2. The germline CDR1 and CDR2 sequences are SGHTA and FQGNSA. This CDR3 contains 16 residues. Drawing the rest from reference TRBV7-2 and TRBJ2-5, the complete variable domain is GAGVSQSPSNKVTEKGKDVELRCDPISGHTALYWYRQSLGQGLEFLIYFQGNSAPDKSGLPSDRFSAERTGGSVSTLTIQRTQQEDSAVYLCASSPRLAGGQGTQYFGPGTRLLVL.

The chain combines TRBV10-3 with TRBJ1-1, with D possibly TRBD1 on 5 matching bases. Trimming removed 3 bases from V and 5 bases from J, with 16 bases in between. The germline V gene has CDR1 ENHRY and CDR2 SYGVKD. This CDR3 comprises 15 residues. This CDR3 is CAISDPPSQGTEAFF. The DNA of the CDR3 is TGTGCCATCAGTGATCCACCCTCTCAGGGAACTGAAGCTTTCTTT.

This clone has a handful of counts. The V call is TRBV18, the J call TRBJ2-1, with D perhaps TRBD2 (5 bases). The germline V and J ends were trimmed by 1 base and 5 bases, with 12 bases remaining between them. There are 15 residues in the CDR3. Germline V gene lookup returns CDR1 KGHSH and CDR2 LQKENI. CDR3 loop: CASSPQRSGDNEQFF. As DNA, the CDR3 is TGTGCCAGCTCACCACAACGGAGCGGAGACAATGAGCAGTTCTTC.

In its sample, this clone was seen once. The genes are TRBV3-1 (or the pseudogene TRBV3-2) and TRBJ1-3; the D gene is possibly TRBD1 (5 bases). The CDR3 is made up of 14 amino acids. Germline CDR1 and CDR2: LGHDT and YNNKEL (reference sequence). DNA for the CDR3: TGTGCAGCCGGGGGGGTCGGCTCTGGAAACACCATATATTTT. Translation: CAAGGVGSGNTIYF.

The chain links TRBV9 to TRBJ1-1, with D unclear. The CDR3 spans 13 residues. The germline V gene has CDR1 SGDLS and CDR2 YYNGEE. The V end was cut by 0 bases, the J end by 2 bases, with 5 bases between. CDR3 in amino acids: CASSVAPNTEAFF. CDR3 nucleotide sequence: TGTGCCAGCAGCGTAGCTCCTAACACTGAAGCTTTCTTT.

The chain recombines TRBV5-1 with TRBJ2-1, with a tentative D call TRBD2 (6 bases). CDR1 is SGHRS, CDR2 YFSETQ, per germline. V was clipped by 10 bases and J by 2 bases, with 16 bases between them. The CDR3 totals 14 residues. CDR3 coding DNA: TGCGCCTCTGGCCCTAGCGCGGCCTACAATGAGCAGTTCTTC. Translation: CASGPSAAYNEQFF.

The J gene is TRBJ2-1, the V gene TRBV27; 10 bases fit TRBD1. CDR3 length equals 18 residues. V shed 7 bases and J 0 bases; nucleotides not matched to a gene: 12. Germline values: CDR1 MNHEY, CDR2 SMNVEV (reference sequence). Here the CDR3 DNA reads TGTGCCAGCACCCCGGGACAGGGGATACCCAGCTCCTACAATGAGCAGTTCTTC. It is translated as CASTPGQGIPSSYNEQFF.

The chain links TRBV5-4 to TRBJ1-4, with a tentative D call TRBD1 (6 bases). The CDR3 spans 14 residues. Trimming pared 4 bases from V and 5 bases from J, leaving 12 bases between. Germline values: CDR1 SGHNT, CDR2 YYREEE (reference sequence). Written as DNA, the CDR3 is TGTGCCAGCAGCAAGGGACAATCCAATGAAAAACTGTTTTTT. Translation gives CASSKGQSNEKLFF.

This clone was seen more than once but under ten times. The genes are TRBV7-2 and TRBJ1-1; unclear D gene. The CDR3 is made up of 15 amino acids. The V end lost 5 bases, the J end lost 4 bases, and 17 bases lay between the germline ends. CDR1 is SGHTA, CDR2 FQGNSA, per germline. The chain's CDR3 is CASSPAAGRATEAFF. The CDR3 bases are TGTGCCAGCAGCCCCGCGGCCGGGAGGGCCACTGAAGCTTTCTTT. Variable domain in full (rest from reference TRBV7-2 and TRBJ1-1): GAGVSQSPSNKVTEKGKDVELRCDPISGHTALYWYRQSLGQGLEFLIYFQGNSAPDKSGLPSDRFSAERTGGSVSTLTIQRTQQEDSAVYLCASSPAAGRATEAFFGQGTRLTVV.